The sequence of this T cell receptor (beta chain) was determined in a study of blood T cells in healthy people across ages. Study-level results: Estimates drawn from one million T cells were deemed to understate diversity. A strong correlation was found between TCR beta diversity and the percentage of naive T cells.

The authors isolated at least 6 million PBMCs per sample. Total RNA was isolated from each sample in quantities of at least 5.5 micrograms. The germline CDR1 and CDR2 sequences are ENHRY and SYGVKD. V was trimmed by 0 bases and J by 6 bases, leaving 11 bases between them. This CDR3 is built from 14 residues. A second PCR of roughly 7 to 11 cycles used a sample-barcoded 5' primer and a J-beta primer mix. TCRdb reprocessed the 5' RACE reads with MiXCR, giving one entry per CDR3 protein. This table holds roughly 790,000 distinct CDR3 sequences, roughly 41% found once. Of note for this clonotype: Its target is not known.

This clonotype originated in a woman aged 60-75 years in good health. The sample consisted of blood. The rearrangement uses TRBV10-3 and TRBJ1-2, with unresolved D. Written as DNA, the CDR3 is TGTGCCATCAGTGAGTCTAGGGCGGTCGATGGCTACACCTTC. It specifies CAISESRAVDGYTF.